This TCR beta chain was captured by sequencing in a study of blood T cell repertoires in COVID-19. Study information: In each case, the material was cDNA or gDNA derived from T cells, B-cell-depleted T cells, or PBMCs.

The repertoire was sequenced with immunoSEQ multiplex PCR; TCRdb's copy has only in-frame clones and lacks some. The profile shows under 200,000 clones, more than 65% of them singletons. Those enrolled, adults aged roughly 18 to 90 years, came from some 25 US areas. Membership in each cohort depended on participant-reported clinical history. V was trimmed by 6 bases and J by 9 bases, leaving 15 bases between them. There are 13 residues in the CDR3. The germline gives CDR1 MNHNY, CDR2 SVGAGI (reference sequence). The V call is TRBV6-6, the J call TRBJ2-1, with D tentatively TRBD1 (6 bases). This TCR derives from a man in his forties or fifties who had recovered from COVID-19. The sequencing input was PBMCs or T cells enriched from blood (not recorded which). The CDR3, as DNA: TGTGCCAGCAGCCAACAGGGTTACGGTGAGCAGTTCTTC. Amino acids: CASSQQGYGEQFF.